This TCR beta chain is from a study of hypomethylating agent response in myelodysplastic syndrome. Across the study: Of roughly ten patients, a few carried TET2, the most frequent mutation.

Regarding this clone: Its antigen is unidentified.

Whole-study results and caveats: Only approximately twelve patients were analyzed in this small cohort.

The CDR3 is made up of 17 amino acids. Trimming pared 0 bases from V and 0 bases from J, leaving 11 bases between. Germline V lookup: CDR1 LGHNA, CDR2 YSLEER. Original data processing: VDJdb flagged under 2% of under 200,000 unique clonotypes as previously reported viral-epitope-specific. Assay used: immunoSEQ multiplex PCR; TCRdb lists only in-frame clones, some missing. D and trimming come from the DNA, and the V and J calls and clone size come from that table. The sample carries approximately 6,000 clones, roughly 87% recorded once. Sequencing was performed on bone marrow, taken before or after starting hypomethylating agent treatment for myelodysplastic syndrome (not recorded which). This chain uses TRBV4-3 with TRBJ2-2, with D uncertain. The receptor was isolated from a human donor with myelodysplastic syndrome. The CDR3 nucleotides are TGCGCCAGCAGCCAAGATCGGGCCAGACCGAACACCGGGGAGCTGTTTTTT. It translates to CASSQDRARPNTGELFF.